The clone carrying this TCR beta chain has just one count. The germline gives CDR1 MRHNA, CDR2 SNTAGT. V was pared by 6 bases and J by 0 bases, with 18 bases between. The CDR3 covers 17 residues. Only in-frame clones appear in the TCRdb table, and some are missing; sequencing was by immunoSEQ multiplex PCR. The data contain under 200,000 clones, approximately 90% of them singletons. This sample is drawn from a study of blood T cell repertoires in COVID-19. V gene TRBV6-4 combines with J gene TRBJ2-1, with a possible D match to TRBD2 (5 bases). The material sequenced was peripheral blood. This TCR was sampled from a young man with active or convalescent COVID-19. CDR3 residues: CASRHPCDGDSYNEQFF. Written as DNA, the CDR3 is TGTGCCAGCAGGCACCCATGCGACGGGGACTCCTACAATGAGCAGTTCTTC.